This T cell receptor (beta chain) emerged from a study of technical replicates of blood from a few donors. Produced via immunoSEQ multiplex PCR; TCRdb's table is partial and in-frame only. This table holds about 97,000 clones, less than 95% found once. Germline CDR1 reads SGDLS; CDR2 reads YYNGEE. V shed 7 bases and J shed 4 bases, with 18 bases lying between them. The CDR3 length is 14 residues. The chain carries TRBV9 and TRBJ2-7, with a tentative D call TRBD2 (6 bases). Sequencing input: T cells isolated from PBMCs. This sequence was found in a human donor in good health. Here the CDR3 DNA reads TGTGCCAGCGGACCGTCACGGGACTGGTACGAGCAGTACTTC. It codes for CASGPSRDWYEQYF.